One T cell receptor beta chain is described in this entry. What it binds is unknown. The sample is drawn from a study of T cells in Graves' hyperthyroidism and ophthalmopathy. General study findings and limits: In validation, the model predicted ophthalmopathy. These predictions came a median approximately six months before onset.

It was considered stable Graves' hyperthyroidism when ophthalmopathy did not progress within 18 months. Diagnostic assessment was based on clinical symptoms, serum thyroxine and TRAb, thyroid ultrasound and orbital computed tomography. The investigators amplified TCR beta CDR3 regions from RNA transcripts. HTBI primers were used for first-round RT-PCR of the TCR CDR3. MiXCR, applied by TCRdb to the multiplex PCR reads, yields one record per CDR3 protein. The sample consists of hundreds of thousands of distinct CDR3 sequences, around 45% of them appearing once. With V trimmed by 1 base and J by 9 bases, 11 bases remained unmatched. This CDR3 has 15 amino acids. CDR1 is SEHNR and CDR2 is FQNEAQ in the germline V gene (reference sequence).

The rearrangement links TRBV7-9 to TRBJ2-7; 8 bases map to TRBD2. The sequence derives from a woman aged 18 to 35 with Graves' hyperthyroidism. Material for sequencing was peripheral blood or thyroid tissue (not recorded which). CDR3 in amino acids: CASSLGLSREGVQYF. The DNA for the CDR3 is TGTGCCAGCAGCTTAGGTCTGAGCCGGGAGGGAGTGCAGTACTTC.